This T cell receptor (beta chain) was sequenced during a study of shared clonotypes between healthy human individuals. About the research overall: Every donor yielded three CD4 naive, three CD4 memory, two CD8 naive and one CD8 memory plate.

As regards this clone: The antigen remains undetermined.

Only in-frame clones appear in the TCRdb table, and some are missing; sequencing was by immunoSEQ multiplex PCR. The sample gives 1.5 million to 2.5 million clones, roughly 94% of which show up once; less than 1.5% is in the top ten. The CDR3 runs to 15 residues. CDR1 MNHEY and CDR2 SVGAGI come from the germline V gene. The ends were cut back, 2 bases at V and 3 bases at J, with 13 bases in the middle. Cells designated naive CD8 were CD45RO-negative and were positively selected for CCR7, with terminally differentiated effector memory CD45RA+ cells excluded. Donors comprised healthy HIV-negative adults lacking recent acute infections or vaccinations. Study-level points and caveats: Rarefaction curves obtained for sorted subsets showed sequencing incomplete despite large depth.

V and J are TRBV6-5 and TRBJ1-2; D call uncertain. The receptor was derived from a man between 18 and 35 years old in good health. The specimen sequenced was naive CD8+ T cells sorted from blood. The CDR3: CASSYGSDGYYGYTF. The CDR3 DNA reads TGTGCCAGCAGTTACGGTTCGGACGGCTACTATGGCTACACCTTC.